These 17 T cell receptor beta chains originate from one sample sequenced in a study of OX40 agonist ivuxolimab in advanced cancers. Clones were read by immunoSEQ multiplex PCR, and TCRdb kept only the in-frame ones, dropping some. The sample lists roughly 72,000 clones, over 70% occurring once. Here the sequenced sample was CD4+ or CD8+ T cells sorted from blood, taken in a trial of the OX40 agonist ivuxolimab. These receptors were obtained from an adult with an advanced solid tumor such as melanoma, head and neck, liver or kidney cancer.

The rearrangement joins TRBV30 to TRBJ1-1; no clear D gene. CDR1 is GTSNPN and CDR2 is SVGIG in the germline V gene (reference sequence). CDR3 size: 12 residues. Trimming took off 5 bases at V and 1 base at J, with 8 bases between the two ends. The CDR3 sequence: CAWGRSNTEAFF. The CDR3 bases are TGTGCCTGGGGACGCTCGAACACTGAAGCTTTCTTT.

The J gene is TRBJ1-1, the V gene TRBV19; D perhaps matches TRBD1 (5 bases). The CDR3 loop spans 11 amino acids. CDR1 LNHDA and CDR2 SQIVND come from the germline V gene (reference sequence). Between the trimmed V and J ends, which lost 5 bases and 7 bases, there was a span of 8 bases. The CDR3 reads CASSGAVEAFF. The CDR3 DNA reads as TGTGCCAGTAGTGGGGCAGTTGAAGCTTTCTTT.

The genes are TRBV5-1 and TRBJ2-3; possibly TRBD1 for D (6 bases). Trimming removed 1 base from V and 3 bases from J, with 12 bases in between. This CDR3 spans 15 amino acids. Per germline, CDR1 SGHRS and CDR2 YFSETQ. CDR3 residues: CASSLPGHVTDTQYF. In DNA, the CDR3 is TGCGCCAGCAGCTTGCCGGGACATGTAACAGATACGCAGTATTTT. The full variable domain, in which reference TRBV5-1 and TRBJ2-3 provide the parts outside the CDR3, is KAGVTQTPRYLIKTRGQQVTLSCSPISGHRSVSWYQQTPGQGLQFLFEYFSETQRNKGNFPGRFSGRQFSNSRSEMNVSTLELGDSALYLCASSLPGHVTDTQYFGPGTRLTVL.

This clone was found a few times. This chain uses TRBV30 with TRBJ1-5, with a possible D match to TRBD1 (5 bases). Germline values: CDR1 GTSNPN, CDR2 SVGIG (reference sequence). The V end lost 1 base, the J end lost 5 bases, and 9 bases lay between the germline ends. This CDR3 region has 13 residues. The CDR3 spells CAWSASGHQPQHF. The DNA for the CDR3 is TGTGCCTGGAGTGCCTCGGGACATCAGCCCCAGCATTTT. Full variable domain (outside the CDR3, taken from reference TRBV30 and TRBJ1-5): SQTIHQWPATLVQPVGSPLSLECTVEGTSNPNLYWYRQAAGRGLQLLFYSVGIGQISSEVPQNLSASRPQDRQFILSSKKLLLSDSGFYLCAWSASGHQPQHFGDGTRLSIL.

The V gene is TRBV29-1, the J gene TRBJ2-3; no clear D gene. Germline V CDR1 and CDR2: SQVTM, ANQGSEA. The CDR3 spans 13 residues. V was shortened by 3 bases and J by 3 bases, with 10 bases between the two germline ends. CDR3 loop: CSVDGMGTDTQYF. In DNA form, the CDR3 reads TGCAGCGTTGATGGGATGGGAACAGATACGCAGTATTTT.

V gene TRBV6-1 combines with J gene TRBJ1-1; D remains unclear. The V gene lost 3 bases and the J gene lost 0 bases, with 8 bases spanning the gap. The germline V gene encodes CDR1 MNHNS and CDR2 SASEGT. The CDR3 consists of 14 residues. The DNA of the CDR3 is TGTGCCAGCAGTGAGGCAGCCATGAACACTGAAGCTTTCTTT. Translating gives CASSEAAMNTEAFF.

For this clone: The sample holds other DNA sequences that translate to the same CDR3. The V gene is TRBV9, the J gene TRBJ2-7; D possibly corresponds to TRBD2 (8 bases). This CDR3 is built from 16 residues. The V gene's germline CDR1 is SGDLS and CDR2 YYNGEE. V gave up 0 bases and J gave up 3 bases, with 16 bases separating them. The CDR3 DNA reads as TGTGCCAGCAGCGTAGAGGGGGCGGGGGGAAACTACGAGCAGTACTTC. It translates to CASSVEGAGGNYEQYF.

The V call is TRBV27, the J call TRBJ1-4; D not certain. CDR3 length equals 12 residues. Between the trimmed V and J ends, which lost 6 bases and 0 bases, there was a span of 2 bases. CDR1 is MNHEY and CDR2 is SMNVEV in the germline V gene (reference sequence). The CDR3 loop is CASRSTNEKLFF. CDR3 coding DNA: TGTGCCAGCAGGTCAACTAATGAAAAACTGTTTTTT.

The chain employs TRBV2 and TRBJ2-2; 7 bases match TRBD2. The CDR3 length is 13 residues. Germline CDR1 is SNHLY and CDR2 is FYNNEI. With 8 bases clipped from V and 6 bases from J, the junction kept 6 bases outside the gene matches. As DNA, the CDR3 is TGTGCCAGCCGGGGGACTACAGCCGGGGAGCTGTTTTTT. Encoded protein: CASRGTTAGELFF.

The gene calls are TRBV21-1 and TRBJ1-1. TRBV21-1 is marked as a pseudogene. This CDR3 has 13 residues. CDR3 in DNA: TGTGCCAGCAGCAAATTGAGTAACACTGAAGCTTTCTTT. Its translation: CASSKLSNTEAFF.

A single count supports this clone. The rearrangement joins TRBV7-8 to TRBJ1-1; D uncertain. This CDR3 comprises 13 residues. Trimming left V 6 bases short and J 3 bases short, with 11 bases between. Germline CDR1 reads SGHVS; CDR2 reads FQNEAQ. As DNA, the CDR3 is TGTGCCAGCAGTCCAATTTACCACACTGAAGCTTTCTTT. This codes for CASSPIYHTEAFF.

The chain has TRBV11-3 and TRBJ1-1; perhaps TRBD1 as D (6 bases). Germline V lookup: CDR1 SGHNT, CDR2 YENEEA. CDR3 length: 15 amino acids. V lost 3 bases to trimming and J lost 1 base, with 12 bases between them. CDR3 protein: CASSFRTASNTEAFF. The CDR3 region has the DNA TGTGCCAGCAGCTTCAGGACAGCTTCGAACACTGAAGCTTTCTTT. The variable domain in full, completed from reference TRBV11-3 and TRBJ1-1, reads EAGVVQSPRYKIIEKKQPVAFWCNPISGHNTLYWYLQNLGQGPELLIRYENEEAVDDSQLPKDRFSAERLKGVDSTLKIQPAELGDSAVYLCASSFRTASNTEAFFGQGTRLTVV.

The chain employs TRBV11-3 and TRBJ1-5; TRBD1 might be the D (5 bases). Trimming took off 1 base at V and 6 bases at J, with 13 bases between the two ends. CDR3 size: 15 residues. Germline V gives CDR1 SGHNT, CDR2 YENEEA. The CDR3 DNA is TGTGCCAGCAGCTTAGGCGGGGGTCTATGTCAGCCCCAGCATTTT. Translated, it gives CASSLGGGLCQPQHF.

The chain has TRBV7-3 and TRBJ2-4; 7 bases line up with TRBD1. V was clipped by 4 bases and J by 2 bases; unmatched bases: 2. The CDR3 runs 14 residues. Per germline, CDR1 SGHTA and CDR2 FQGTGA. The chain's CDR3 is CASSSGQTKNIQYF. The CDR3 DNA reads TGTGCCAGCAGCTCGGGACAGACCAAAAACATTCAGTACTTC.

This clone was seen a single time. V usage is TRBV29-1 and J usage is TRBJ1-2, with D possibly TRBD1 on 5 matching bases. Trimming took off 4 bases at V and 3 bases at J, with 12 bases between the two ends. CDR1 is SQVTM, CDR2 ANQGSEA, per germline. The length of the CDR3 is 13 residues. CDR3 sequence (DNA): TGCAGCGTTGTATGGCAGGGCTACTATGGCTACACCTTC. This translates into CSVVWQGYYGYTF. Using reference TRBV29-1 and TRBJ1-2 for the parts outside the CDR3, the full variable domain is SAVISQKPSRDICQRGTSLTIQCQVDSQVTMMFWYRQQPGQSLTLIATANQGSEATYESGFVIDKFPISRPNLTFSTLTVSNMSPEDSSIYLCSVVWQGYYGYTFGSGTRLTVV.

This clone was counted between two and nine times. This sequence joins TRBV6-4 and TRBJ1-1; TRBD1 matches at 7 bases. V dropped 5 bases and J dropped 6; count of bases not matched to a gene: 6. In germline, CDR1 is MRHNA, CDR2 SNTAGT. The CDR3 spans 13 residues. CDR3 DNA sequence: TGTGCCAGCAGTAACACAGGGGTAGCTGAAGCTTTCTTT. Translation gives CASSNTGVAEAFF.

The chain joins TRBV6-1 to TRBJ2-7; 10 bases agree with TRBD1. Per germline, CDR1 MNHNS and CDR2 SASEGT. CDR3 size: 13 residues. Trimming removed 5 bases from V and 4 bases from J; junction bases left unmatched: 2. This CDR3 is CASSWDRGYEQYF. The DNA of the CDR3 is TGTGCCAGCAGTTGGGACAGGGGATACGAGCAGTACTTC.